This passage covers 19 T cell receptor beta chains from one sample sequenced in a study of shared clonotypes between healthy human individuals. Libraries were prepared by immunoSEQ multiplex PCR; TCRdb keeps only in-frame clonotypes and omits some of them. The table includes roughly 2.5 million clones, roughly 92% detected once. Sequenced: naive CD4+ T cells sorted from blood. Stated subset: CD45RA+ positively selected. These receptors all stem from a young man in good health.

Turning to this clone: Other nucleotide sequences in the sample specify the same CDR3. This chain uses TRBV5-1 with TRBJ1-3; tentatively, D is TRBD1 (5 bases). The CDR3 has 14 amino acids. V was clipped by 4 bases and J by 2 bases, with 10 bases between them. Germline V gene sequence: CDR1 SGHRS, CDR2 YFSETQ. In DNA, the CDR3 is TGCGCCAGCAGCCTTGACAGACCTGGAAACACCATATATTTT. It yields the protein CASSLDRPGNTIYF. The full variable domain, with the rest looked up from reference TRBV5-1 and TRBJ1-3, is KAGVTQTPRYLIKTRGQQVTLSCSPISGHRSVSWYQQTPGQGLQFLFEYFSETQRNKGNFPGRFSGRQFSNSRSEMNVSTLELGDSALYLCASSLDRPGNTIYFGEGSWLTVV.

This sequence joins TRBV5-1 and TRBJ2-2, with D perhaps TRBD1 or TRBD2 (5 bases each). Germline V gene lookup returns CDR1 SGHRS and CDR2 YFSETQ. This CDR3 spans 15 amino acids. V lost 4 bases, J lost 6 bases, and 16 bases lay in between. DNA of the CDR3: TGCGCCAGCAGCGGGGGAACAGCGTCCCCCGGGGAGCTGTTTTTT. Amino acid sequence: CASSGGTASPGELFF.

The CDR3 bases are TGTGCCTGGAGTGTAAGAGGGGTTGGCTACGAGCAGTACTTC. It encodes CAWSVRGVGYEQYF. The chain couples TRBV30 to TRBJ2-7; D might be TRBD1 or TRBD2, each matching 5 bases. Per the germline V gene, CDR1 is GTSNPN and CDR2 is SVGIG (reference sequence). The V end lost 0 bases, the J end lost 3 bases, and 12 bases lay between the germline ends. The CDR3 has 14 residues.

This rearrangement joins TRBV29-1 to TRBJ2-7, with 9 bases fitting TRBD2. The CDR3 length is 12 residues. Looked up from germline, CDR1 is SQVTM and CDR2 is ANQGSEA. Trimming cost V 7 bases and J 4 bases; bases outside gene matches: 5. CDR3 DNA sequence: TGCAGCGCCGCGGGGGGGCGGTACGAGCAGTACTTC. Protein product: CSAAGGRYEQYF.

This chain joins TRBV28 and TRBJ2-1; 9 bases line up with TRBD2. Per germline, CDR1 MDHEN and CDR2 SYDVKM. V lost 7 bases and J lost 9; bases outside the gene matches: 16. The CDR3 runs to 16 residues. CDR3 bases: TGTGCCAGCACCCATAGGGGCGGGGGGGCCGGAGGTGAGCAGTTCTTC. It yields the protein CASTHRGGGAGGEQFF. Filled out from reference TRBV28 and TRBJ2-1, the complete variable domain reads DVKVTQSSRYLVKRTGEKVFLECVQDMDHENMFWYRQDPGLGLRLIYFSYDVKMKEKGDIPEGYSVSREKKERFSLILESASTNQTSMYLCASTHRGGGAGGEQFFGPGTRLTVL.

The chain joins TRBV2 to TRBJ1-1, with 8 bases fitting TRBD1. The germline V gene encodes CDR1 SNHLY and CDR2 FYNNEI. V lost 6 bases to trimming and J lost 2 bases; unmatched junction nucleotides: 11. This CDR3 comprises 16 residues. The CDR3 here is CASRPDRVGSNTEAFF. DNA of the CDR3: TGTGCCAGCAGGCCGGACAGGGTGGGGTCCAACACTGAAGCTTTCTTT.

This chain connects TRBV10-1 to TRBJ2-7; 7 bases fit TRBD2. V gave up 4 bases and J gave up 6 bases; unmatched junction bases: 6. The CDR3 is made up of 13 amino acids. The V gene's germline CDR1 is WNHNN and CDR2 SYGVQD (reference sequence). The CDR3: CASSAGAGLEQYF. DNA for the CDR3: TGCGCCAGCAGTGCAGGAGCGGGACTCGAGCAGTACTTC.

The chain joins TRBV13 to TRBJ2-7; D tentatively fits TRBD1 or TRBD2 (5 bases each). Germline CDR1 and CDR2: PRHDT and FYEKMQ (reference sequence). The CDR3 contains 17 residues. V lost 5 bases, J lost 0 bases, and 20 bases lay in between. This CDR3 reads CASSMLDRGGFSYEQYF. The CDR3 DNA reads as TGTGCCAGCAGCATGCTCGACCGGGGCGGGTTCTCCTACGAGCAGTACTTC.

V and J are TRBV19 and TRBJ1-5; 9 bases fit TRBD1. After removal of 6 bases from V and 3 bases from J, the junction contained 6 bases not matched to a gene. Looked up from germline, CDR1 is LNHDA and CDR2 is SQIVND (reference sequence). The CDR3 is made up of 15 amino acids. CDR3 amino acids: CASSSTGGDNQPQHF. The DNA of the CDR3 is TGTGCCAGTAGCAGTACAGGGGGCGACAATCAGCCCCAGCATTTT.

In DNA form, the CDR3 reads TGTGCCATCAGTCCGATGAACACTGAAGCTTTCTTT. Encoded protein: CAISPMNTEAFF. The chain has TRBV10-3 and TRBJ1-1, with D uncertain. The CDR3 contains 12 residues. V lost 5 bases and J lost 0, with 4 bases in between. The germline V gene encodes CDR1 ENHRY and CDR2 SYGVKD.

The rearrangement joins TRBV30 to TRBJ1-6; D perhaps matches TRBD1 (5 bases). This CDR3 contains 14 residues. V was clipped by 4 bases and J by 6 bases, with 13 bases between them. The V gene's germline CDR1 is GTSNPN and CDR2 SVGIG (reference sequence). The CDR3 loop is CAWNGAGPNSPLHF. CDR3 nucleotide sequence: TGTGCCTGGAATGGGGCAGGCCCTAATTCACCCCTCCACTTT.

V usage is TRBV10-2 and J usage is TRBJ2-7; tentatively, D is TRBD2 (6 bases). Trimming shortened V by 8 bases and J by 4 bases, and 18 bases separated the two germline ends. Germline V CDR1 and CDR2: WSHSY, SAAADI. This CDR3 is 14 amino acids long. The CDR3 DNA sequence: TGCGCCAGCCTACCCCCCGGGGAGGTGTACGAGCAGTACTTC. It encodes CASLPPGEVYEQYF.

The chain carries TRBV27 and TRBJ2-3; 8 bases are a match to TRBD2. Germline-derived CDR1 and CDR2 are MNHEY and SMNVEV (reference sequence). The V segment lost 5 bases and the J segment 1 base; nucleotides outside the gene matches: 8. This CDR3 has 16 amino acids. The CDR3: CASSPTSREGTDTQYF. In DNA, the CDR3 is TGTGCCAGCAGTCCCACCTCGCGGGAGGGCACAGATACGCAGTATTTT.

The rearrangement uses TRBV6-5 and TRBJ1-5, with TRBD1 identical over 7 bases. The CDR3 spans 15 residues. V shed 2 bases and J 3 bases; nucleotides not matched to a gene: 4. Germline CDR1 MNHEY, CDR2 SVGAGI. The DNA of the CDR3 is TGTGCCAGCAGTTACGGGGGACAGATCAATCAGCCCCAGCATTTT. Translated: CASSYGGQINQPQHF.

The chain recombines TRBV7-2 with TRBJ1-2; no firm D call. Germline loops: CDR1 SGHTA, CDR2 FQGNSA. The CDR3 is 13 residues long. V lost 3 bases, J lost 3 bases, and 8 bases lay in between. The chain's CDR3 is CASSFTKDYGYTF. In DNA form, the CDR3 reads TGTGCCAGCAGCTTTACAAAGGACTATGGCTACACCTTC.

The CDR3: CASSLDWGEQYF. CDR3 bases: TGCGCCAGCAGCCTAGACTGGGGCGAGCAGTACTTC. The chain is built from TRBV5-1 and TRBJ2-7, with unresolved D. With 4 bases removed from V and 6 bases from J, the gap between germline ends came to 11 bases. This CDR3 has 12 amino acids. The V gene's germline CDR1 is SGHRS and CDR2 YFSETQ.

V gene TRBV9 combines with J gene TRBJ2-7; 9 positions match TRBD2. With V trimmed by 3 bases and J by 6 bases, 7 bases remained unmatched. The germline V gene encodes CDR1 SGDLS and CDR2 YYNGEE. This CDR3 comprises 14 residues. The CDR3 coding sequence is TGTGCCAGCAGCGCTAGCGGGGCCTTCGGCGAGCAGTACTTC. This codes for CASSASGAFGEQYF.

The chain has TRBV5-1 and TRBJ1-1, with a weak D call TRBD1 (5 bases). The CDR3 sequence is 14 residues long. Germline V gene sequence: CDR1 SGHRS, CDR2 YFSETQ. Trimming removed 0 bases from V and 8 bases from J, with 14 bases in between. CDR3 coding DNA: TGCGCCAGCAGCTTGGCGCCAGGGTTTTTAGAAGCTTTCTTT. Amino acid sequence: CASSLAPGFLEAFF.

The chain carries TRBV29-1 and TRBJ2-7, with unresolved D. With 6 bases removed from V and 5 bases from J, the gap between germline ends came to 11 bases. This CDR3 has 11 amino acids. The germline CDR1 and CDR2 sequences are SQVTM and ANQGSEA. The CDR3 DNA reads TGCAGCGTGGCCCTTGTGGACGAGCAGTACTTC. Protein product: CSVALVDEQYF.